This TCR beta chain was found in a study of T cells in Graves' hyperthyroidism and ophthalmopathy. Study outcomes and limitations: Blood also contained most expanded thyroid clonotypes above 0.001.

This clonotype was counted many times. Its antigen remains unidentified. The TCR beta CDR3 regions underwent amplification using RNA transcripts as the source. Initially, a first-round RT-PCR of the TCR CDR3 employed the HTBI primer set. From the multiplex PCR reads, TCRdb called clonotypes with MiXCR, one entry per CDR3 protein. The data show over 700,000 distinct CDR3 sequences, about 35% seen once. In germline, CDR1 is SEHNR, CDR2 FQNEAQ (reference sequence). The CDR3 runs 14 residues. Trimming pared 5 bases from V and 6 bases from J, leaving 17 bases between. In patients aged 18 to 65, hyperthyroidism was newly diagnosed, with duration under 2 months. Orbital computed tomography and thyroid ultrasound, together with serum TRAb and thyroxine and clinical symptoms, were used for diagnoses.

The specimen sequenced was blood. The V call is TRBV7-9, the J call TRBJ2-7, with a possible D match to TRBD1 (6 bases). The TCR was taken from a woman between 40 and 50 years old with Graves' hyperthyroidism. DNA for the CDR3: TGTGCCAGCAGCGACCCCAGGGGTCACGGCGAGCAGTACTTC. Its protein product is CASSDPRGHGEQYF.